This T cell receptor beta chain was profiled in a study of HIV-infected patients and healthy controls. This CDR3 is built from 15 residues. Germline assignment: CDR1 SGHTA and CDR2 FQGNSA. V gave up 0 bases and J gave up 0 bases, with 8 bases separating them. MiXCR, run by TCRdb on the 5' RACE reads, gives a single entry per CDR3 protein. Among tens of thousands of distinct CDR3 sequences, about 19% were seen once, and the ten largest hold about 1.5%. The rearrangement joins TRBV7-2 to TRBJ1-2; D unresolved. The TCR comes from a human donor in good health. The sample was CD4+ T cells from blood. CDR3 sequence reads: CASSLAREANYGYTF. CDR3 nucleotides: TGTGCCAGCAGCTTAGCGCGAGAGGCTAACTATGGCTACACCTTC.